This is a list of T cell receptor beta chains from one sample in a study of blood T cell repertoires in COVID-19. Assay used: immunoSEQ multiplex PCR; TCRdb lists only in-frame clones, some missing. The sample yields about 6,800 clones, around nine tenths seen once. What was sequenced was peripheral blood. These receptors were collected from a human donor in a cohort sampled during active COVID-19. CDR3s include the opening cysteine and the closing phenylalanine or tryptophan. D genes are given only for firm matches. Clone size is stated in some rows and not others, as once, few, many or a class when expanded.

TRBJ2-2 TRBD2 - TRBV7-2 TGTGCCAGCAGCTTAGTTGGGACTAGCTCCGGGGAGCTGTTTTTT CASSLVGTSSGELFF
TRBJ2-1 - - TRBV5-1 TGCGCCAGCAGCTTCCAGGGCTATGAGCAGTTCTTC CASSFQGYEQFF
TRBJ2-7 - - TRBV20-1 TGCAGTGCTAGAGACCTAGAGCAGTACTTC CSARDLEQYF
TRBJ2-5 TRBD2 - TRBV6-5 TGTGCCAGCAGTTTCGGACTAGCCTGGGAGACCCAGTACTTC CASSFGLAWETQYF
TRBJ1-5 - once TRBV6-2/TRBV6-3 TGTGCCAGCAGCTCCCCGGACAGCCTCAATCAGCCCCAGCATTTT CASSSPDSLNQPQHF
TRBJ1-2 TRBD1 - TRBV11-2 TGTGCCAGCAGCTTGGGACAGGGTGGCGGCTACACCTTC CASSLGQGGGYTF
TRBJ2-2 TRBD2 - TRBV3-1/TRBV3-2 TGTGCCAGCAGCCCAGCGGGACTAGCGGGAGACACCGGGGAGCTGTTTTTT CASSPAGLAGDTGELFF
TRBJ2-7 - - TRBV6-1 TGTGCCAGCAGTGAAAGAGGTTCCTACGAGCAGTACTTC CASSERGSYEQYF
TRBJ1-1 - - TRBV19 TGTGCCAGTAGGGTGGGGAGCTCGAAAACATTGAACACTGAAGCTTTCTTT CASRVGSSKTLNTEAFF
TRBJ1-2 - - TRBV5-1 TGCGCCAGCAGCTTGGTGGCAAACAGGGCTTCCTATGGCTACACCTTC CASSLVANRASYGYTF
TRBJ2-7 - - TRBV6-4 TGTGCCAGCAATAGGGGCGACTCCTACGAGCAGTACTTC CASNRGDSYEQYF
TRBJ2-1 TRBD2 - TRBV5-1 TGCGCCAGCAGTTTAAGCGGGGGCTCCTACAATGAGCAGTTCTTC CASSLSGGSYNEQFF
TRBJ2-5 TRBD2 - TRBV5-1 TGCGCCAGCAGTTCGGGACTAGCGGGGAGTGAGACCCAGTACTTC CASSSGLAGSETQYF
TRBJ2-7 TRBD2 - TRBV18 TGTGCCAGCTCACCCGGGACTAGCGGGGCCTACGAGCAGTACTTC CASSPGTSGAYEQYF
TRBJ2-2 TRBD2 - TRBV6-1 TGTGCCAGCAGTGAACTAGCGGGGCGGGGCACCGGGGAGCTGTTTTTT CASSELAGRGTGELFF
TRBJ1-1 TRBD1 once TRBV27 TGTGCCAGCAGTTCCCACAGGGGGGGGTACGGCACTGAAGCTTTCTTT CASSSHRGGYGTEAFF
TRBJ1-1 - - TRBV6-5 TGTGCCAGCAGTTACACCAGGTTGAACACTGAAGCTTTCTTT CASSYTRLNTEAFF
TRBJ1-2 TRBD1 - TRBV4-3 TGCGCCAGCAGCCAGGACTCTAACAGGGGGTTCTATGGCTACACCTTC CASSQDSNRGFYGYTF
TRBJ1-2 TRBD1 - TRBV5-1 TGCGCCAGCAGCGGGGGACAGGGCGCTAACTATGGCTACACCTTC CASSGGQGANYGYTF
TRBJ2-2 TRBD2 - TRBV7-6 TGTGCCAGCAGCTTTGGGGAGGGAGGGGCGTACACCGGGGAGCTGTTTTTT CASSFGEGGAYTGELFF
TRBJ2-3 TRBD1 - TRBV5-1 TGCGCCAGCAGCTTGGTGTCAGGGGGCGCAGATACGCAGTATTTT CASSLVSGGADTQYF
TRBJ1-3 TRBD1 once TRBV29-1 TGCAGCGTTCGACAGGGGGCTAATGGAAACACCATATATTTT CSVRQGANGNTIYF
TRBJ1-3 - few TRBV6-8 TGTGCCAGAACCCGAGGTGACACCATATATTTT CARTRGDTIYF
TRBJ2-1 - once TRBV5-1 TGCGCCAGCAGCCTCCCCACAGGGAACGGGGTTGAGCAGTTCTTC CASSLPTGNGVEQFF
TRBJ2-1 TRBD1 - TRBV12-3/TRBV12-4 TGTGCCAGCAGCAGGACAGGGAATGAGCAGTTCTTC CASSRTGNEQFF
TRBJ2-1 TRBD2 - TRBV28 TGTGCCAGCAGTTGGCTAGCGGGAGCTCGTGAGCAGTTCTTC CASSWLAGAREQFF
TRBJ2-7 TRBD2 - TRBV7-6 TGTGCCAGCAGCAAGTTAGCGGGAGGAGAGCAGTACTTC CASSKLAGGEQYF
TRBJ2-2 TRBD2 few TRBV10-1 TGCGCCAGCAGCTCTAGCGGGAACACCGGGGAGCTGTTTTTT CASSSSGNTGELFF
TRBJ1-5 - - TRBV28 TGTGCCAGCAGTTCCAGGGGAAGGAGCAATCAGCCCCAGCATTTT CASSSRGRSNQPQHF
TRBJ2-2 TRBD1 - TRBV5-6 TGTGCCAGCAGCTTGAGGTGGGACAGCCATACCGGGGAGCTGTTTTTT CASSLRWDSHTGELFF
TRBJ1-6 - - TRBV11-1 TGTGCCAGCAGCTCAGCGGCAGGGTATAATTCACCCCTCCACTTT CASSSAAGYNSPLHF
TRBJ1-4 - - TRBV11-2 TGTGCCAGCAGCTTTTTTCAGGGCGGAGAAAAACTGTTTTTT CASSFFQGGEKLFF
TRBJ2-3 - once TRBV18 TGTGCCAGCTCCGAGAGACTTCCTAGCACAGATACGCAGTATTTT CASSERLPSTDTQYF
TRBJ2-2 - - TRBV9 TGTGCCAGCAGCGTAGGAGGGGGGGCGGACACCGGGGAGCTGTTTTTT CASSVGGGADTGELFF
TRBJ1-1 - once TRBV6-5 TGTGCCAGCAGATCCTCGTTACAGAACACTGAAGCTTTCTTT CASRSSLQNTEAFF
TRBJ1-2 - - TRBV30 TGTGCCTGGAGCGTATCACGGGAGAGGCGCTACACCTTC CAWSVSRERRYTF
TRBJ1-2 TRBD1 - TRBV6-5 TGTGCCAGCAGCCGGGACAGGGCTAACTATGGCTACACCTTC CASSRDRANYGYTF
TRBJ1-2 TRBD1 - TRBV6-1 TGTGCCAGCAGTGAAGCGTGGGCAGGGGGCGGCTATGGCTACACCTTC CASSEAWAGGGYGYTF
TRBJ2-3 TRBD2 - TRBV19 TGTGCCAGTAGTAACTTAGCGGGGGGGCGGACAGATACGCAGTATTTT CASSNLAGGRTDTQYF
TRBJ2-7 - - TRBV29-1 TGCAGCGTTATGTCCGGGTTTATCTACGAGCAGTACTTC CSVMSGFIYEQYF
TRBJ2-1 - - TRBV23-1 TGCGCCAGCAGGCGGACAGTCAGCTCCTACAATGAGCAGTTCTTC CASRRTVSSYNEQFF
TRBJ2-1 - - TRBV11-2 TGTGCCAGCAGCTTTTTTAAACAGGGTCGTCATGGGCAGTTCTTC CASSFFKQGRHGQFF
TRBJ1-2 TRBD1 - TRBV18 TGTGCCAGCTCATCCACTATCGGACAGGGAGTTCGTGGCTACACCTTC CASSSTIGQGVRGYTF
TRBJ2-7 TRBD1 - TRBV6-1 TGTGCCAGCAGCGAATTGAGGACAGGGGAAGTCGTTATGCAGTACTTC CASSELRTGEVVMQYF
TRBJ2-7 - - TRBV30 TGTGCCTGGAGTGGAGGGGGCTACGAGCAGTACTTC CAWSGGGYEQYF
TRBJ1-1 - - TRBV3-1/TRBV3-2 TGTGCCAGCAGCCCAACTCAGACAGCCCACGATGGGGCTTTCTTT CASSPTQTAHDGAFF
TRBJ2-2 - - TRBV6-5 TGTGCCAGCAATCTGGAACTAATGCCGAACGGGGAGCTGTTTTTT CASNLELMPNGELFF
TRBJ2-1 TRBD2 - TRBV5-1 TGCGCCAGCAGCTTGGAAGTGACTAGCGGGGGGGAGCAGTTCTTC CASSLEVTSGGEQFF
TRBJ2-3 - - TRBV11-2 TGTGCCAGCAGCTTAGACCACACAGATACGCAGTATTTT CASSLDHTDTQYF